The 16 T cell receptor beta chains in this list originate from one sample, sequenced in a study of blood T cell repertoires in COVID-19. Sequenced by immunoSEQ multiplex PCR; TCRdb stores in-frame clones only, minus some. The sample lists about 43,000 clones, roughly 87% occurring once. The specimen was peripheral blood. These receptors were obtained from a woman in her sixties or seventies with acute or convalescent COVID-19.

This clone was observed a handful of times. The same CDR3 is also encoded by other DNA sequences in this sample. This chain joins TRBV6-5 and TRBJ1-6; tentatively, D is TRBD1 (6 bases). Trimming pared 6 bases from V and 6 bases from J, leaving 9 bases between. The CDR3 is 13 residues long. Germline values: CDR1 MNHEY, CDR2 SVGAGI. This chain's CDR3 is CASSRTANSPLHF. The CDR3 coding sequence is TGTGCCAGCAGCAGGACAGCTAATTCACCCCTCCACTTT.

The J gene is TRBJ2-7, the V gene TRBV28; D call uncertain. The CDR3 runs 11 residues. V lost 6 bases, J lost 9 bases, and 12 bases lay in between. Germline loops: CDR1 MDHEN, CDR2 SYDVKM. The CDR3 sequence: CASRDLRGQYF. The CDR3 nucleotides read TGTGCCAGCAGAGATTTACGAGGGCAGTACTTC.

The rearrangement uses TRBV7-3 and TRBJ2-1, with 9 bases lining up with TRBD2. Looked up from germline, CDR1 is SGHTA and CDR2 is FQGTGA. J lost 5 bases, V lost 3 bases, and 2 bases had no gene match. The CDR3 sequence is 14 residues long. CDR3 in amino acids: CASSFSGGNNEQFF. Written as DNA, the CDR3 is TGTGCCAGCAGCTTTAGCGGGGGCAACAATGAGCAGTTCTTC.

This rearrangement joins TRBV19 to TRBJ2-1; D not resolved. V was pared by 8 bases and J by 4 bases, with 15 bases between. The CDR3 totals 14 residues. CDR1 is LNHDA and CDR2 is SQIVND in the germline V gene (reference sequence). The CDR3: CASSRNSNYNEQFF. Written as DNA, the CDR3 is TGTGCCAGTTCCCGTAACAGTAATTACAATGAGCAGTTCTTC. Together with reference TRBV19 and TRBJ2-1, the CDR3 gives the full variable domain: DGGITQSPKYLFRKEGQNVTLSCEQNLNHDAMYWYRQDPGQGLRLIYYSQIVNDFQKGDIAEGYSVSREKKESFPLTVTSAQKNPTAFYLCASSRNSNYNEQFFGPGTRLTVL.

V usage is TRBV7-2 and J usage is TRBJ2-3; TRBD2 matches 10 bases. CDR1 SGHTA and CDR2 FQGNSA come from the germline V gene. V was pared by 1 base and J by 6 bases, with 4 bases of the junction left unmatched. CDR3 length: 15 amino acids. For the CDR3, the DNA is TGTGCCAGCAGCTTAGTAGCGGGGGGAGGGGATACGCAGTATTTT. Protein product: CASSLVAGGGDTQYF.

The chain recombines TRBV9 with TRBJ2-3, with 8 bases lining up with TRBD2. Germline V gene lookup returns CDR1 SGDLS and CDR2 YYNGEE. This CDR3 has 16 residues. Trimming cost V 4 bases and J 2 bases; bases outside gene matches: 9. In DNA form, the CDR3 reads TGTGCCAGCAGCCTACCAGCGGGGGCGGACACAGATACGCAGTATTTT. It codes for CASSLPAGADTDTQYF.

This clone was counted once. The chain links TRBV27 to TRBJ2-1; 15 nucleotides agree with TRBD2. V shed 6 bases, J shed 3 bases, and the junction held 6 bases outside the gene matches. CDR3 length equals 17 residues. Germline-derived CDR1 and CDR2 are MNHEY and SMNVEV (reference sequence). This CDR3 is CASRGTSGGLRYNEQFF. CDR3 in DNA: TGTGCCAGCAGGGGGACTAGCGGGGGGCTCCGCTACAATGAGCAGTTCTTC.

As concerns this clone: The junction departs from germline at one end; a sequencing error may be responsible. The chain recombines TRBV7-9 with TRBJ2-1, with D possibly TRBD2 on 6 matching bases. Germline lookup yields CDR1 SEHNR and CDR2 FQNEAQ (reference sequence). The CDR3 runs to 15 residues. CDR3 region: CAGSLWAGYNNEQFF. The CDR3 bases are TGTGCCGGCAGCTTATGGGCGGGGTATAATAATGAGCAGTTCTTC.

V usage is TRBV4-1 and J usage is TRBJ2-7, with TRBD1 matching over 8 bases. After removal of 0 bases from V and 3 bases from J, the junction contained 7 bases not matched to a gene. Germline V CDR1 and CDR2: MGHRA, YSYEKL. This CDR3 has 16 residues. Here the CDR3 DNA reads TGCGCCAGCAGCCAAGATGAACAGGGGGTAGACTACGAGCAGTACTTC. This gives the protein CASSQDEQGVDYEQYF.

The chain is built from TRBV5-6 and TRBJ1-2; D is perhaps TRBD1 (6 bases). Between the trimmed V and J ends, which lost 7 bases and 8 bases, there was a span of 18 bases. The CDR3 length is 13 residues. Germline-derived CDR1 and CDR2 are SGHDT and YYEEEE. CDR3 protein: CASRYRAEEGYTF. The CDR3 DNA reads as TGTGCCAGCCGTTACAGGGCCGAGGAGGGCTACACCTTC. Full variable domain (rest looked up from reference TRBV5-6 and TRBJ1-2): DAGVTQSPTHLIKTRGQQVTLRCSPKSGHDTVSWYQQALGQGPQFIFQYYEEEERQRGNFPDRFSGHQFPNYSSELNVNALLLGDSALYLCASRYRAEEGYTFGSGTRLTVV.

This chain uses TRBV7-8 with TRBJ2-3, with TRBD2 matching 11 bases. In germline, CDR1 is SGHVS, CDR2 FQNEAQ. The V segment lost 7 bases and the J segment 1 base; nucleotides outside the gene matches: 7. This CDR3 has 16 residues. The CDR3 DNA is TGTGCCAGCACCATTAGCGGGGGGGCGGGCACAGATACGCAGTATTTT. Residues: CASTISGGAGTDTQYF.

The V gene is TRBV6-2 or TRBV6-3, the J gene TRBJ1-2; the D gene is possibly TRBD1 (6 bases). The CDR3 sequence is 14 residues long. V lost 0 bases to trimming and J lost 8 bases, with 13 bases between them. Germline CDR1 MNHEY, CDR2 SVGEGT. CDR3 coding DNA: TGTGCCAGCAGTTACTCAGCAGGGGCCAGGGGCTACACCTTC. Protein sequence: CASSYSAGARGYTF.

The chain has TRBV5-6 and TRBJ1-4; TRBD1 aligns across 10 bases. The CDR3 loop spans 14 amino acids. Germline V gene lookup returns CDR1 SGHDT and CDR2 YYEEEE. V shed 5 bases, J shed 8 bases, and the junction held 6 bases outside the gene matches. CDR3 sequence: CASRDGTGDEKLFF. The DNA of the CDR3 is TGTGCCAGCAGGGACGGGACAGGGGACGAAAAACTGTTTTTT.

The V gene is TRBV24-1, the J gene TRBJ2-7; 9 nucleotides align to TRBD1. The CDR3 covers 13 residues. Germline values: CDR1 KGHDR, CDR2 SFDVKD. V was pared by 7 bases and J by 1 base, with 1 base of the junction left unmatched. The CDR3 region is CATSDRGSYEQYF. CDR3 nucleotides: TGTGCCACCAGCGACAGGGGGTCCTACGAGCAGTACTTC.

Here the CDR3 DNA reads TGTGCCAGCAGCCAAGTCGGGGGGCGACAGTACAATGAGCAGTTCTTC. It encodes CASSQVGGRQYNEQFF. The chain combines TRBV7-9 with TRBJ2-1; possibly TRBD2 for D (7 bases). CDR1 is SEHNR, CDR2 FQNEAQ, per germline (reference sequence). V was cut by 5 bases and J by 4 bases, with 18 bases left in between. CDR3 size: 16 residues.

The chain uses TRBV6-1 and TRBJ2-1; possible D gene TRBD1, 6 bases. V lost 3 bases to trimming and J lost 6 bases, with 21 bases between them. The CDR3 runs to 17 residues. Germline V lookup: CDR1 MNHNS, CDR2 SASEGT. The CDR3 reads CASSETGTQGWGNEQFF. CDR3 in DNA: TGTGCCAGCAGTGAGACCGGGACCCAGGGGTGGGGCAATGAGCAGTTCTTC.